A selection of T cell receptor beta chains follows, all from one sample in a study of vaccination effects on CD4 cells after COVID-19. No antigen has been assigned to these receptors. Using immunoSEQ multiplex PCR, the repertoire was profiled, and TCRdb retains in-frame clones only, with some absent. The top ten hold under 30% of the sample, which has tens of thousands of clones, 72% seen once. The material sequenced was CD4+ T cells from PBMCs cultured without peptide, taken before COVID-19 vaccination. The receptors were sampled from a human donor who had a prior SARS-CoV-2 infection. The CDR3 runs from the conserved cysteine through the conserved F or W. The D gene is left open where the match is weak. Clone size, where shown, is once, few, many, or a class for clones that have expanded.

v_call	clone_size	j_call	d_call	cdr3_nt	cdr3_aa
TRBV27	once	TRBJ1-4	.	TGTGCCAGCAGTCACAGGCACTTAACTAATGAAAAACTGTTTTTT	CASSHRHLTNEKLFF
TRBV15	.	TRBJ2-3	TRBD2	TGTGCCACCAGCGGGGGACTAGCGCGGGGAGATACGCAGTATTTT	CATSGGLARGDTQYF
TRBV24-1	.	TRBJ2-2	.	TGTGCCACCAGCCGGGACCCCTTCGGGGAGCTGTTTTTT	CATSRDPFGELFF
TRBV28	.	TRBJ2-4	TRBD2	TGTGCCAGCAGTGAGGGACTAGCGACACTAGCCAAAAACATTCAGTACTTC	CASSEGLATLAKNIQYF
TRBV21-1	.	TRBJ2-2	.	TGTGCCAGCAGCAAACGGACTAGCGGGGGTAGCACCGGGGAGCTGTTTTTT	CASSKRTSGGSTGELFF
TRBV5-1	.	TRBJ2-7	TRBD1	TGCGCCAGCAGCCCGGACGGACAGGGCGTGTACTACGAGCAGTACTTC	CASSPDGQGVYYEQYF
TRBV7-9	many	TRBJ2-2	.	TGTGCCAGCAGCCGTGGAACCACCGGGGAGCTGTTTTTT	CASSRGTTGELFF
TRBV21-1	few	TRBJ1-6	.	TGTGCCAGAAACCTCTCCGGGACAAGATATAATTCACCCCTCCACTTT	CARNLSGTRYNSPLHF
TRBV11-3	few	TRBJ2-2	TRBD1	TGTGCCAGCAGCTCGACAGGGGGCGGATCCGGGGAGCTGTTTTTT	CASSSTGGGSGELFF
TRBV7-2	.	TRBJ2-7	.	TGTGCCAGCAGCCAGAGTCGGATGGGCGAGCAGTACTTC	CASSQSRMGEQYF
TRBV6-1	once	TRBJ1-1	TRBD1	TGTGCCAGCAGTGGGCAGGGGGGCGATCTAGTTACTGAAGCTTTCTTT	CASSGQGGDLVTEAFF
TRBV5-4	.	TRBJ1-2	.	TGTGCCAGCAGCTTGCGGGGGAGAGGCTACACCTTC	CASSLRGRGYTF
TRBV5-6	.	TRBJ2-7	.	TGTGCCAGCAGCTTATTTTACGAGCAGTACTTC	CASSLFYEQYF